The sequence of this T cell receptor (beta chain) was determined in a study of cytomegalovirus exposure and HLA in healthy donors. The PCR employed 60 Vbeta primers together with 13 Jbeta primers. Libraries were prepared by immunoSEQ multiplex PCR; TCRdb keeps only in-frame clonotypes and omits some of them. The sample shows some 150,000 clones, roughly 84% of them seen only once. Trimming removed 6 bases from V and 7 bases from J, with 12 bases in between. This CDR3 has 12 amino acids. Germline V lookup: CDR1 MDHEN, CDR2 SYDVKM. The chain combines TRBV28 with TRBJ1-2, with D perhaps TRBD1 (5 bases). This sequence was found in a male donor in good health and CMV-seronegative. The sequenced sample consisted of PBMCs. The CDR3 DNA follows: TGTGCCAGCAGCACTGACAGCATTGGCTACACCTTC. It encodes CASSTDSIGYTF.